This TCR beta chain originates from a study of graft-versus-host responses after intestinal transplantation (dated by TCRdb to about 2021). Context from the whole study: The transplants that recipients received were multivisceral, liver-intestinal, or isolated intestinal. Every recipient was given anti-thymocyte globulin induction, then maintenance tacrolimus and steroids for 2 to 4 years. Samples from a few later patients were sequenced in-house on an Illumina MiSeq with MiXCR processing rather than by the commercial service. The cohort enrolled about two dozen intestinal transplant recipients including one retransplant, and a few patients lacking pretransplant specimens were excluded. After intestinal transplantation, graft-versus-host and host-versus-graft alloreactive T cell clones in the graft, circulation and bone marrow were tracked using bulk TCR-beta CDR3 sequencing. Alloreactive clones were identified by sequencing pre-transplant mixed lymphocyte reaction products and comparing these products with unstimulated pre-transplant donor and recipient T cells. Donor T cell macrochimerism was defined as a peak of at least 4% donor T cells among recipient peripheral blood mononuclear cells. Overall study results and their limits: GvH clones were found in recipient bone marrow, and some of the GvH clones appeared earlier in ileal mucosa or blood, which is consistent with an intestinal mucosal origin. The conclusions were limited by the relatively low number and heterogeneity of the intestinal transplant patients. Peak levels of circulating GvH clones were associated with declines in HvG clones early after transplant. High GvH to HvG T cell clonal ratios were observed in the allografts of patients with donor T cell macrochimerism.

The time point label on this specimen signifies: cells obtained before transplantation from donor or recipient. CD3+CD4+ and CD3+CD8+ populations were FACS-sorted from unstimulated pre-transplant donor and recipient cells taken from spleen or lymph nodes. Trimming accounts for 3 bases at V and 3 bases at J, while the number of junction bases matched to no gene is 5. The CDR3 starts with the cysteine, ends with the phenylalanine, and has 15 residues. This entry keeps only the CDR3 DNA: 45 bases, framed from base 1. CDR1 MDHEN and CDR2 SYDVKM are derived from the germline V gene. A remark on this clone: Which antigen it targets is not known. No base quality values were provided; no much bigger clone lies one nucleotide off.

Receptor amplification or capture employed the immunoSEQ multiplex PCR assay. In most patients, genomic DNA was isolated using the Qiagen DNeasy Blood and Tissue Kit and sent frozen to Adaptive Biotechnologies for TCR sequencing. For most patients, high-throughput TCR-beta CDR3 sequencing of genomic DNA was performed by Adaptive Biotechnologies. In the paper's pipeline: Adaptive's ImmunoSEQ software supplied the TCR sequencing data for 15 to 20 patients, while MiXCR and VDJtools were used to process a few other patients. To correct CD4 versus CD8 sorting errors, sequences present in both subsets at a frequency ratio below 5:1 were removed. CDR3 nucleotide sequences shared between donor and recipient were removed because the origin of such sequences could not be assigned. To be classed as alloreactive, a clone needed at least 2-fold expansion over unstimulated cells and a minimum CFSE-low frequency of 0.002% (template counts) or 0.001% (read counts). Clones detected in sequenced pre-transplant spleen, lymph node, or MLR CFSE-low populations of the donor or recipient were defined as mappable. Cumulative frequency of alloreactive clones was calculated as a percentage of all sequences weighted by copy number. TCRdb provides this immuneACCESS table in a form limited to in-frame rearrangements. Some clones are lacking; in checked studies, under half of them reflect an unresolved V gene, and why the rest are absent is not known. V and J calls and clone size come straight from that table; D and trimming were deduced from the DNA. The sample contains some 81,000 clones, around 90% of them found a single time. The ten top clones hold approximately 0.35% of the sample.

This sample comprised unstimulated CD4+ T cells sorted from spleen or lymph node cells, obtained before intestinal transplant. This clonotype was sampled from a human donor who received an intestinal transplant. The sequence links TRBV28 to TRBJ1-5; the central 7 bases match TRBD1. The CDR3 region: CASSLGQRYNQPQHF. The nucleotide sequence reads TGTGCCAGCAGTTTGGGACAGCGGTACAATCAGCCCCAGCATTTT.